In this sample, the clone carrying this T cell receptor (beta chain) turned up once. The CDR3 consists of 14 residues. Trimming took 6 bases from V and 6 from J, leaving 16 bases between them. This specimen belongs to a study of molecular identifiers for immune sequencing clone quantification. Sorted naive CD8 T cells were those defined as CD8+CD4-CCR7+CD45RA+. It was with previously described methods and listed TCR primers that bulk TCR libraries were made. TCRdb reanalysed the PCR reads using MiXCR and keeps one entry per CDR3 protein. This sample has approximately 670,000 distinct CDR3 sequences, with 15% to 20% found just once.

The V and J genes are TRBV12-3 or TRBV12-4 and TRBJ2-3; D not resolved. The material sequenced was naive CD8+ T cells from blood, with Jurkat cell RNA spiked in. Subset reported: FACS-sorted CD8+CD4-CCR7+CD45RA+ naive T cells. This sequence was found in a human donor in good health. Some libraries in this study had Jurkat cell RNA spiked in. CDR3 region: CASSPNLLRDTQYF. The CDR3 DNA reads TGTGCCAGCAGCCCGAATCTACTGAGGGATACGCAGTATTTT.